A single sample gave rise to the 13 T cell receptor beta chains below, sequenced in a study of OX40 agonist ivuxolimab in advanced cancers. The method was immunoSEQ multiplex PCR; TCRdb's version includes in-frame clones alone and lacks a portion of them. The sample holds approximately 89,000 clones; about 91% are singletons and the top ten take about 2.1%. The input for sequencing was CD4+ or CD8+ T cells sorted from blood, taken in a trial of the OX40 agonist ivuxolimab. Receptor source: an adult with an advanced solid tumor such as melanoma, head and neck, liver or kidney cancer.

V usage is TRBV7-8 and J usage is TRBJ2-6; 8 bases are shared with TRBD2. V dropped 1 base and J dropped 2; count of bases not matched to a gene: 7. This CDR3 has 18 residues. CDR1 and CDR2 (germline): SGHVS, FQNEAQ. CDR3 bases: TGTGCCAGCAGCTTAGTATTGGTAGCGGGACCTGGGGCCAACGTCCTGACTTTC. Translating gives CASSLVLVAGPGANVLTF. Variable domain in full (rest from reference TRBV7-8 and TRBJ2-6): GAGVSQSPRYKVAKRGQDVALRCDPISGHVSLFWYQQALGQGPEFLTYFQNEAQLDKSGLPSDRFFAERPEGSVSTLKIQRTQQEDSAVYLCASSLVLVAGPGANVLTFGAGSRLTVL.

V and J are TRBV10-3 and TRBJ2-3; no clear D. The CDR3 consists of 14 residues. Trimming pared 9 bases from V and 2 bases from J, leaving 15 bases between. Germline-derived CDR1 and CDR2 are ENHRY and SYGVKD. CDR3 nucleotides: TGTGCCATTCGAACGGCGGATCCCACAGATACGCAGTATTTT. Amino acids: CAIRTADPTDTQYF.

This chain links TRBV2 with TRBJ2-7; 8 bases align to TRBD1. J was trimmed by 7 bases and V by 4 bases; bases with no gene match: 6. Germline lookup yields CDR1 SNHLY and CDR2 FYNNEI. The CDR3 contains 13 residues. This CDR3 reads CASSGQGSREQYF. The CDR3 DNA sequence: TGTGCCAGCAGTGGACAGGGGTCGAGGGAGCAGTACTTC.

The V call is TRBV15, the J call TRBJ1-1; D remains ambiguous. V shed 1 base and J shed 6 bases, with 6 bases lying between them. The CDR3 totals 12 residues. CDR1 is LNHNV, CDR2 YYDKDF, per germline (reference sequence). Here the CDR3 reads CATSRGRAEAFF. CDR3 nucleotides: TGTGCCACCAGCAGAGGTAGGGCTGAAGCTTTCTTT. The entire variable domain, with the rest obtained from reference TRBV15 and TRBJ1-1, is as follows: DAMVIQNPRYQVTQFGKPVTLSCSQTLNHNVMYWYQQKSSQAPKLLFHYYDKDFNNEADTPDNFQSRRPNTSFCFLDIRSPGLGDTAMYLCATSRGRAEAFFGQGTRLTVV.

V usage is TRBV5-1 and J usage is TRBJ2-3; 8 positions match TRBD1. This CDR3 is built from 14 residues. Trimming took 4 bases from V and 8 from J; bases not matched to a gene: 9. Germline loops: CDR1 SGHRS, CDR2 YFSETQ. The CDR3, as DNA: TGCGCCAGCAGCCCGGGGACAGGTCCAGCTACGCAGTATTTT. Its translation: CASSPGTGPATQYF.

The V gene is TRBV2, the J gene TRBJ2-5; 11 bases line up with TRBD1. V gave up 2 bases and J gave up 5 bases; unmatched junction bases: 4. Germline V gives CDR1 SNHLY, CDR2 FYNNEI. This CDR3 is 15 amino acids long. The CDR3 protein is CASSEMGTGGETQYF. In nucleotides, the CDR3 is TGTGCCAGCAGTGAAATGGGGACAGGGGGGGAGACCCAGTACTTC.

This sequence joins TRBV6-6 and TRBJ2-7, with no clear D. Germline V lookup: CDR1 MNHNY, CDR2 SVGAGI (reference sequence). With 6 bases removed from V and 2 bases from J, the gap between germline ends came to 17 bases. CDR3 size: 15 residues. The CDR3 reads CASRHPTFEAYEQYF. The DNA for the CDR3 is TGTGCCAGCAGACACCCCACTTTTGAAGCCTACGAGCAGTACTTC.

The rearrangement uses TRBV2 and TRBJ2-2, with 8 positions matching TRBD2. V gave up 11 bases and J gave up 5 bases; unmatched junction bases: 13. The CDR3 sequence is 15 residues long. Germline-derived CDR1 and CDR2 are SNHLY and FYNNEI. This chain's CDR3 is CAGKSGLAGTGELFF. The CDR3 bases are TGTGCCGGAAAAAGTGGCCTAGCGGGTACCGGGGAGCTGTTTTTT.

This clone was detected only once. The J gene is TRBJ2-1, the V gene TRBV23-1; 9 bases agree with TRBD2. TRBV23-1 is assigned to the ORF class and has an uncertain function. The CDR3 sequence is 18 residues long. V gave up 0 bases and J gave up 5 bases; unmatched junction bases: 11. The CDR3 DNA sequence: TGCGCCAGCAGTCAATCGTCGCCAGGGAGACTAGCGGACAATGAGCAGTTCTTC. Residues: CASSQSSPGRLADNEQFF.

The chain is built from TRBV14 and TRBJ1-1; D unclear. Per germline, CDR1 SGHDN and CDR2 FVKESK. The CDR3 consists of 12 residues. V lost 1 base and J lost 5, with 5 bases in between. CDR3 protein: CASSQVGTEAFF. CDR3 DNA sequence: TGTGCCAGCAGCCAAGTAGGGACTGAAGCTTTCTTT.

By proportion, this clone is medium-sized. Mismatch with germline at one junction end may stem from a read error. The CDR3 loop reads CASSDRGSTGELFF. The CDR3, as DNA: TGTGCTAGCAGCGACAGGGGTAGCACCGGGGAGCTGTTTTTT. The J gene is TRBJ2-2, the V gene TRBV7-7; 8 bases are shared with TRBD1. Germline V lookup: CDR1 SSHAT, CDR2 FNYEAQ (reference sequence). The CDR3 totals 14 residues.

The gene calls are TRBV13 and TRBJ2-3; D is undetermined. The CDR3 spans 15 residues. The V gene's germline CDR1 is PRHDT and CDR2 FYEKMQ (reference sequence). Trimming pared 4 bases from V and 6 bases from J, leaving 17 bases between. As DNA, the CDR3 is TGTGCCAGCAGCTCGGGTCCCTCTCATATCGATACGCAGTATTTT. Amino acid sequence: CASSSGPSHIDTQYF.

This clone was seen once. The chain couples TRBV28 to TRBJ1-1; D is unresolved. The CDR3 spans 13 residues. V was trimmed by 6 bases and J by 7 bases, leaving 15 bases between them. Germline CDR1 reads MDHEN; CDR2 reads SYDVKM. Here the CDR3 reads CASSPHDTIEAFF. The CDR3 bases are TGTGCCAGCAGCCCTCACGATACAATTGAAGCTTTCTTT.